Here is one T cell receptor beta chain with its context. Its antigen is unidentified. One end of the junction varies from germline; a read error may be responsible. With a J-beta primer mix and a sample-barcoded 5' primer, a second PCR ran about 7 to 12 cycles. Each CDR3 protein gets one entry after TCRdb re-called the 5' RACE reads with MiXCR. Among 980,000 or so distinct CDR3 sequences listed, roughly 52% were seen once. Germline V CDR1 and CDR2: MNHEY, SVGAGI. The CDR3 has 14 amino acids. The record originates from a study of blood T cells in healthy people across ages. Study-wide points: TCR beta diversity correlated strongly with naive T cell percentage. Age showed a roughly linear inverse relationship with TCR beta diversity per million T cells.

Material for sequencing was blood. The V and J genes are TRBV6-5 and TRBJ2-1; 11 nucleotides match TRBD2. This receptor was taken from a man aged 30 to 39 in good health. For the CDR3, the DNA is TGTGCCAGCAGGCATCTAGCGGGGGGTAGTGAGCGGTTCTTC. The encoded protein is CASRHLAGGSERFF.